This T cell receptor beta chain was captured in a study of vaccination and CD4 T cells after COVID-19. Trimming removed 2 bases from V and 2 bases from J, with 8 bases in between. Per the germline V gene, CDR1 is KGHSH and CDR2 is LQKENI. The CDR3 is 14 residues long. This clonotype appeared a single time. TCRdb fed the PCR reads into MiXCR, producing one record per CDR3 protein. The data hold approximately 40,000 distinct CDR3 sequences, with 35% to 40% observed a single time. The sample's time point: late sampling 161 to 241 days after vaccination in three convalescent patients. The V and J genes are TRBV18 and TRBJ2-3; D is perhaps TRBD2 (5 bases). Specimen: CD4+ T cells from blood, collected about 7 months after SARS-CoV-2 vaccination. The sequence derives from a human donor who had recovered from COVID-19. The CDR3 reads CASSPERTTDTQYF. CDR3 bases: TGTGCCAGCTCACCAGAGCGGACCACAGATACGCAGTATTTT.